This TCR beta chain was profiled in a study of OX40 agonist ivuxolimab in advanced cancers. Study as a whole: Hepatocellular carcinoma, melanoma, renal cell or head and neck cancer was diagnosed in the dose-escalation patients.

Losses at the gene ends were 11 bases for V and 4 bases for J; bases not matched to a gene: 11. The germline V gene encodes CDR1 SNHLY and CDR2 FYNNEI. CDR3 length: 14 amino acids. A word on this clone: Its antigen remains unidentified.

Method: immunoSEQ multiplex PCR; TCRdb's copy keeps in-frame clones and lacks some. The sample shows tens of thousands of clones, 94% of them seen only once. Study-level results: More expanded clones were found, on average, in CD8+ than in CD4+ T cells. The specificity for antigen of the expanded peripheral T cells was not determined.

Sequenced here: CD4+ or CD8+ T cells sorted from blood, sampled in a trial of the OX40 agonist ivuxolimab. This clonotype was sampled from an adult with an advanced solid tumor such as melanoma, head and neck, liver or kidney cancer. V usage is TRBV2 and J usage is TRBJ2-1, with 7 bases that match TRBD1. The CDR3 coding sequence is TGTGCCGTAGACAGGGACGAAGGATACAATGAGCAGTTCTTC. Protein product: CAVDRDEGYNEQFF.